This is a list of T cell receptor beta chains from one sample in a study of T cell repertoires in cytomegalovirus infection. These receptors' targets are unknown. TCRdb re-called the reads with MiXCR, one entry per CDR3 protein. The data show roughly 990,000 distinct CDR3 sequences, with roughly 31% seen just once and around 15% held by the top ten. Sequenced material: cultured CD8+ T cells from PBMCs, taken from culture after CMV antigen stimulation. These receptors were taken from a human donor in good health (CMV status not recorded). Some clones in this sample may be carry-over from other donors' samples. Each CDR3 is given with its conserved first and last residue. The D gene is left open where the match is weak. Not every row has a clone size; where given, it reads once, few, many or a size class.

abundance: .; d_gene: .; j_gene: TRBJ2-7; v_gene: TRBV6-2/TRBV6-3; CDR3nt: TGTGCCAGCAGTTACTCCGCCCCAGGGGAGAGCTCCTACGAGCAGTACTTC; CDR3aa: CASSYSAPGESSYEQYF
abundance: .; d_gene: .; j_gene: TRBJ1-6; v_gene: TRBV28; CDR3nt: TGTGCCAGCAGTTTGGAGGAGCCTTATAATTCACCCCTCCACTTT; CDR3aa: CASSLEEPYNSPLHF
abundance: .; d_gene: .; j_gene: TRBJ2-1; v_gene: TRBV27; CDR3nt: TGTGCCAGCAGGTTGGAGAGCAATGAGCAGTTCTTC; CDR3aa: CASRLESNEQFF
abundance: many; d_gene: .; j_gene: TRBJ1-2; v_gene: TRBV28; CDR3nt: TGTGCCAGCAGCTCCGGGACATATTATGGCTACACCTTC; CDR3aa: CASSSGTYYGYTF
abundance: many; d_gene: TRBD2; j_gene: TRBJ2-3; v_gene: TRBV7-8; CDR3nt: TGTGCCAGCAGCAGAAGCGGGGGGGCCTCGGATACGCAGTATTTT; CDR3aa: CASSRSGGASDTQYF
abundance: many; d_gene: .; j_gene: TRBJ2-1; v_gene: TRBV7-2; CDR3nt: TGTGCCAGCAGCTTAGCGCTCAGGGGCGCGGGGAATGAGCAGTTCTTC; CDR3aa: CASSLALRGAGNEQFF
abundance: .; d_gene: .; j_gene: TRBJ1-2; v_gene: TRBV7-4; CDR3nt: TGTGCCAGCAGCTCCGTGGAGGGCGTAAACTATGGCTACACCTTC; CDR3aa: CASSSVEGVNYGYTF
abundance: .; d_gene: .; j_gene: TRBJ2-3; v_gene: TRBV27; CDR3nt: TGTGCCAGCAGTTCGGTTACTAGCACAGATACGCAGTATTTT; CDR3aa: CASSSVTSTDTQYF
abundance: few; d_gene: .; j_gene: TRBJ2-7; v_gene: TRBV7-6; CDR3nt: TGTGCCAGCAGCTTAGGGTCCGGAGGGGGGATTGGGGAGCAGTACTTC; CDR3aa: CASSLGSGGGIGEQYF
abundance: many; d_gene: .; j_gene: TRBJ1-1; v_gene: TRBV6-1; CDR3nt: TGTGCCAGCAGACTCGATTGGGGGATGAACACTGAAGCTTTCTTT; CDR3aa: CASRLDWGMNTEAFF
abundance: .; d_gene: TRBD1; j_gene: TRBJ2-3; v_gene: TRBV28; CDR3nt: TGTGCCAGCAGTCTGACAGGGACCACAGATACGCAGTATTTT; CDR3aa: CASSLTGTTDTQYF
abundance: few; d_gene: .; j_gene: TRBJ2-7; v_gene: TRBV5-6; CDR3nt: TGTGCCAGCAGCGGAGCCGGTTACTACGAGCAGTACTTC; CDR3aa: CASSGAGYYEQYF
abundance: few; d_gene: .; j_gene: TRBJ1-1; v_gene: TRBV6-1; CDR3nt: TGTGCCACACAGGGTTCTGAAGCTTTCTTT; CDR3aa: CATQGSEAFF
abundance: .; d_gene: .; j_gene: TRBJ1-6; v_gene: TRBV6-2/TRBV6-3; CDR3nt: TGTGCCAGCAGTTACGGACGAACTCGAGTCAGGGTCAAGGGTCCCCTCCACTTT; CDR3aa: CASSYGRTRVRVKGPLHF
abundance: .; d_gene: .; j_gene: TRBJ2-7; v_gene: TRBV5-6; CDR3nt: TGTGCCAGCAGTAAGGTTGTTAGGAACGAGCAGTACTTC; CDR3aa: CASSKVVRNEQYF
abundance: .; d_gene: TRBD2; j_gene: TRBJ2-1; v_gene: TRBV5-1; CDR3nt: TGCGCCACCAGGAGCGGGGCCAGCTATGAGCAGTTCTTC; CDR3aa: CATRSGASYEQFF
abundance: .; d_gene: .; j_gene: TRBJ1-5; v_gene: TRBV7-9; CDR3nt: TGTGCCAGCTCTGGTCACAATCAGCCCCAGCATTTT; CDR3aa: CASSGHNQPQHF
abundance: .; d_gene: .; j_gene: TRBJ2-7; v_gene: TRBV7-9; CDR3nt: TGTGCCAGCACCCGGGGGTCCTACGAGCAGTACTTC; CDR3aa: CASTRGSYEQYF
abundance: few; d_gene: TRBD1; j_gene: TRBJ1-3; v_gene: TRBV12-3/TRBV12-4; CDR3nt: TGTGCCAGCAGACAAGGACAGGGCTGGGACACCATATATTTT; CDR3aa: CASRQGQGWDTIYF
abundance: few; d_gene: TRBD1; j_gene: TRBJ1-5; v_gene: TRBV6-1; CDR3nt: TGTGCCAGCAGTGAACTCCCTGGACAGGTGGACATCTATCAGCCCCAGCATTTT; CDR3aa: CASSELPGQVDIYQPQHF
abundance: few; d_gene: .; j_gene: TRBJ2-1; v_gene: TRBV19; CDR3nt: TGTGCCAGTAAAGACCTTCTCGCCTACAATGAGCAGTTCTTC; CDR3aa: CASKDLLAYNEQFF
abundance: .; d_gene: TRBD1; j_gene: TRBJ1-1; v_gene: TRBV25-1; CDR3nt: TGTGCCAGCAGTGATGGGACAGGGATGGTCGAAGCTTTCTTT; CDR3aa: CASSDGTGMVEAFF
abundance: many; d_gene: .; j_gene: TRBJ2-5; v_gene: TRBV7-8; CDR3nt: TGTGCCAGCAGCTTAGGGTTTAGCCTGCACGAGACCCAGTACTTC; CDR3aa: CASSLGFSLHETQYF
abundance: few; d_gene: .; j_gene: TRBJ1-5; v_gene: TRBV2; CDR3nt: TGTGCCAGCAATACCAAGGCGGGGAGCAATCAGCCCCAGCATTTT; CDR3aa: CASNTKAGSNQPQHF
abundance: few; d_gene: .; j_gene: TRBJ2-5; v_gene: TRBV7-6; CDR3nt: TGTGCCAGCAGCTCCCAAGGGGACGGGAAGACCCAGTACTTC; CDR3aa: CASSSQGDGKTQYF
abundance: .; d_gene: .; j_gene: TRBJ1-3; v_gene: TRBV27; CDR3nt: TGTGCCAGCAGTTTGTCGCGGGCCTCTGGAAACACCATATATTTT; CDR3aa: CASSLSRASGNTIYF
abundance: many; d_gene: .; j_gene: TRBJ1-5; v_gene: TRBV7-6; CDR3nt: TGTGCCAGCAGCCTTACAGGGCTCAATCAGCCCCAGCATTTT; CDR3aa: CASSLTGLNQPQHF
abundance: .; d_gene: TRBD2; j_gene: TRBJ2-1; v_gene: TRBV6-4; CDR3nt: TGTGCCAGCAGTGACGTACCCGGGACTAGCGAGGGAGATGAGCAGTTCTTC; CDR3aa: CASSDVPGTSEGDEQFF
abundance: few; d_gene: .; j_gene: TRBJ1-1; v_gene: TRBV10-3; CDR3nt: TGTGCCATCAGGGGTGGGGCGGGGAGCACTGAAGCTTTCTTT; CDR3aa: CAIRGGAGSTEAFF
abundance: .; d_gene: .; j_gene: TRBJ2-4; v_gene: TRBV2; CDR3nt: TGTGCCAGCAAAGGACGGTTAACTAAAAACATTCAGTACTTC; CDR3aa: CASKGRLTKNIQYF
abundance: .; d_gene: .; j_gene: TRBJ2-3; v_gene: TRBV27; CDR3nt: TGTGCCAGCAGTTCAACGGACTGGCTCGGTACGCAGTATTTT; CDR3aa: CASSSTDWLGTQYF
abundance: .; d_gene: TRBD1; j_gene: TRBJ2-7; v_gene: TRBV3-1; CDR3nt: TGTGCCAGCAGCCAAGGACAGGGGGACGAGCAGTACTTC; CDR3aa: CASSQGQGDEQYF